The rows below give T cell receptor beta chains drawn from one sample of a study of T cells in Graves' hyperthyroidism and ophthalmopathy. One entry per CDR3 protein, called by TCRdb with MiXCR from the multiplex PCR reads. This sample has 550,000 to 600,000 distinct CDR3 sequences; 46% occur once, and the top ten carry over 15%. Material: peripheral blood or thyroid tissue (not recorded which). These receptors came from an adult woman with Graves' disease, either hyperthyroidism or ophthalmopathy (not recorded which). The CDR3 runs from the conserved cysteine through the conserved F or W. The D gene is left open where the match is weak. Rows give clone size only sometimes, using once, few, many, or a class for an expanded clone.

j_call,d_call,clone_size,v_call,cdr3_nt,cdr3_aa
TRBJ1-1,TRBD1,-,TRBV2,TGTGCCAGCAGGGGGGACAGGGAAGTTATCCGTTTCACTGAAGCTTTCTTT,CASRGDREVIRFTEAFF
TRBJ2-5,TRBD2,-,TRBV7-2,TGTGCCAGCAGCTTAGGAACGGGACTAGCGGGAGAGGCTACCCAGTACTTC,CASSLGTGLAGEATQYF
TRBJ2-7,-,-,TRBV25-1,TGTGCCAGCAGTGGGACCATCCTGACGGGCGTGGCAGGCCCTGTACGAGAGCAGTACTTC,CASSGTILTGVAGPVREQYF
TRBJ1-5,-,-,TRBV10-3,TGTGCCATCAGTGACAGGGGAGACAATCAGCCCCAGCATTTT,CAISDRGDNQPQHF
TRBJ1-2,TRBD1,-,TRBV20-1,TGCAGTCCAGGACAGGGGATTTCTGATGGCTACACCTTC,CSPGQGISDGYTF
TRBJ1-6,-,-,TRBV20-1,TGCAATGCGGGAAAGCAGGGGAATTCACCCCTCCACTTT,CNAGKQGNSPLHF
TRBJ1-5,-,-,TRBV2,TGTGCCAGCAACGGGGACATGACCACGGGCCAGCCCCAGCATTTT,CASNGDMTTGQPQHF
TRBJ1-1,-,few,TRBV24-1,TGTGCCACCAGTGTCTCGGCGGGCACTGAAGCTTTCTTT,CATSVSAGTEAFF
TRBJ1-5,-,-,TRBV19,TGTGCCAGTAGTATGTGGTTGGGAAGCAATCAGCCCCAGCATTTT,CASSMWLGSNQPQHF
TRBJ1-4,-,-,TRBV2,TGTGCCAGCACCAGAGGGGCGGCGTATGAAAAACTGTTTTTT,CASTRGAAYEKLFF
TRBJ2-7,-,-,TRBV7-2,TGCGCCAGCTACCCAGGACGGGGCGAGCAGTACTTC,CASYPGRGEQYF
TRBJ1-1,-,-,TRBV6-6,TGTGCCAGCAGGGGGGGGACAAACACTGAAGCTTTCTTT,CASRGGTNTEAFF
TRBJ2-7,-,many,TRBV10-3,TGTGCCATCAGTGAGCAGTACTTC,CAISEQYF
TRBJ2-7,-,many,TRBV7-6,TGTGCCAGCAGCTTAGGGGGTCCGGCCTACGAGCAGTACTTC,CASSLGGPAYEQYF
TRBJ1-4,-,few,TRBV15,TGTGCCACCGACGAAGACAGGTTTACTAATGAAAAACTGTTTTTT,CATDEDRFTNEKLFF
TRBJ2-6,TRBD2,many,TRBV27,TGTGCCAGCCGGATGGCGGGAGGGACTGGGGCCAACGTCCTGACTTTC,CASRMAGGTGANVLTF
TRBJ1-4,-,many,TRBV5-1,TGCGCCAGCAGCTTGCTCCCCGAGCGGGGTGAAAAACTGTTTTTT,CASSLLPERGEKLFF
TRBJ2-2,-,-,TRBV5-1,TGCGCCAGCAGCCCGTGGGACCCTGACACCGGGGAGCTGTTTTTT,CASSPWDPDTGELFF
TRBJ2-5,TRBD1,once,TRBV5-6,TGTGCCAGCAGCCCTGCGGGACAGGGGCAAGAGACCCAGTACTTC,CASSPAGQGQETQYF
TRBJ2-5,-,many,TRBV9,TGTGCCAGCAGCGGCATACCCCGAAAGAAGACCCAGTACTTC,CASSGIPRKKTQYF
TRBJ2-7,-,-,TRBV29-1,TGCAGCGTTACAACAGATGCCTACGAGCAGTACTTC,CSVTTDAYEQYF
TRBJ1-1,-,-,TRBV7-9,TGTGCCAGCAGCTTAGCTTGGGACACTGAAGCTTTCTTT,CASSLAWDTEAFF
TRBJ1-6,TRBD1,many,TRBV12-3/TRBV12-4,TGTGCCAGCAATGACAGGGGTTCACCCCTCCACTTT,CASNDRGSPLHF
TRBJ1-5,-,many,TRBV12-3/TRBV12-4,TGTGCCAGCAGCCCATCAGTAGGAGGTAATCAGCCCCAGCATTTT,CASSPSVGGNQPQHF
TRBJ2-5,-,-,TRBV9,TGTGCCAGCAGCGCCTCAGGGGTTGGTCAAGAGACCAAGTACTTC,CASSASGVGQETKYF
TRBJ2-7,-,-,TRBV7-8,TGTGCCAGCAGCTTAGAGGGGAGTGGGGTCTACGAGCAGTACTTC,CASSLEGSGVYEQYF
TRBJ2-7,TRBD1,-,TRBV5-4,TGTGCCAGCAGCCCGGGACAGGGTAAAAACGAGCAGTACTTC,CASSPGQGKNEQYF